This T cell receptor (beta chain) came from a study of Ad26.COV2.S vaccination and SARS-CoV-2 variants. The V gene end was trimmed by 0 bases and the J gene end by 8 bases; junction bases not matched to a gene: 7. CDR3 length: 16 residues. CDR1 SNHLY and CDR2 FYNNEI come from the germline V gene. Comment on this clone: The antigen is unknown.

TCRdb's table, derived via immunoSEQ multiplex PCR, lists solely in-frame clones and lacks some. In the table there are some 250,000 clones, roughly 90% of which are singletons. Findings and limits, study-wide: It was found that vaccine and placebo recipients had similar non-spike TCR breadth. The breadth of spike-specific CD8+ and CD4+ T cell responses after vaccination was reportedly substantial. Responses of T cells in total may have been underestimated by the TCR breadth and depth analyses.

Treatment reported: roughly 20 received Ad26.COV2.S at low or high dose, single or two shots; several received placebo; per-sample allocation not given. Samples were taken on day 63 after the first vaccine or placebo injection. Built on an Ad26 vector, the vaccine expressed Wuhan-strain SARS-CoV-2 spike. The clonotype was recovered from a person aged 18 to 59 who received the Ad26.COV2.S COVID-19 vaccine or a placebo. This chain joins TRBV2 and TRBJ1-2, with 12 bases fitting TRBD1. The material was peripheral blood, obtained in a trial of Ad26.COV2.S vaccine versus placebo. This CDR3 is CASSEALRDRGLGYTF. CDR3 DNA sequence: TGTGCCAGCAGTGAAGCGCTTCGGGACAGGGGGCTCGGCTACACCTTC.